This TCR beta chain was sequenced during a study of untreated major depressive disorder. As to this clone: Its antigen is unknown.

Method: immunoSEQ multiplex PCR; TCRdb's copy keeps in-frame clones and lacks some. The repertoire holds 21,000 or so clones, about 87% seen once, with approximately 5.1% in the top ten. The CDR3 contains 16 residues. Germline V lookup: CDR1 SGDLS, CDR2 YYNGEE. V shed 0 bases and J 6 bases; nucleotides not matched to a gene: 8. Overall study results and limits: Sequencing comparisons covered only three preselected Vbeta families. TRBV25-01 and TRBV02-01 followed the flow pattern without significance.

This TCR was sampled from a woman younger than 45 in good health. The sequenced sample was CD4+ T cells from PBMCs. V is TRBV9 and J is TRBJ2-1; 8 nucleotides line up with TRBD2. DNA for the CDR3: TGTGCCAGCAGCGTAGTCAGCGGGGGTTCAGGCAATGAGCAGTTCTTC. Its translation is CASSVVSGGSGNEQFF. The full variable domain, completed using reference TRBV9 and TRBJ2-1, is DSGVTQTPKHLITATGQRVTLRCSPRSGDLSVYWYQQSLDQGLQFLIQYYNGEERAKGNILERFSAQQFPDLHSELNLSSLELGDSALYFCASSVVSGGSGNEQFFGPGTRLTVL.